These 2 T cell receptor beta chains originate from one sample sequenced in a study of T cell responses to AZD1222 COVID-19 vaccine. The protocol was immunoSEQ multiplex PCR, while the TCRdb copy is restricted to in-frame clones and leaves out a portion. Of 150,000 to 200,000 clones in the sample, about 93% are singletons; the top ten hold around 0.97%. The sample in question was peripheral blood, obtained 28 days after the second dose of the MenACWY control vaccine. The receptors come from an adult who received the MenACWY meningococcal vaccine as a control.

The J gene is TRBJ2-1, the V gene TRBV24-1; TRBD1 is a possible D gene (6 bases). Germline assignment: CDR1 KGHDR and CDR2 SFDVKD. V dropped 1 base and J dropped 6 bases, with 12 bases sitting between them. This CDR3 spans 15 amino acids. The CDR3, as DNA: TGTGCCACCAGTGATTTAGGAATCAGGGGCAATGAGCAGTTCTTC. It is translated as CATSDLGIRGNEQFF.

CDR3 region: CASSEAQAGGGNTIYF. The DNA of the CDR3 is TGTGCCAGCAGTGAAGCGCAGGCAGGGGGAGGAAACACCATATATTTT. V gene TRBV6-1 combines with J gene TRBJ1-3; 7 nucleotides agree with TRBD1. V lost 0 bases, J lost 4 bases, and 6 bases stayed unmatched. This CDR3 has 16 amino acids. Germline loops: CDR1 MNHNS, CDR2 SASEGT.